There are a few counts of the clone carrying this TCR beta chain. Using immunoSEQ multiplex PCR, the repertoire was profiled, and TCRdb retains in-frame clones only, with some absent. The data show 250,000 to 300,000 clones, over 75% seen once. The data stem from a study of control samples from healthy donors and cancer patients. The origin of this receptor is a woman in her sixties or seventies with lung cancer. Sequences were obtained from PBMCs.

The CDR3 here is CSASRQGSSEAFF. The CDR3, as DNA: TGCAGTGCTAGTAGGCAGGGTAGTAGTGAAGCTTTCTTT. The genes are TRBV20-1 and TRBJ1-1, with D possibly being TRBD1 (5 bases). Trimming pared 3 bases from V and 7 bases from J, leaving 15 bases between. The CDR3 length is 13 residues. Germline V gene lookup returns CDR1 DFQATT and CDR2 SNEGSKA (reference sequence).